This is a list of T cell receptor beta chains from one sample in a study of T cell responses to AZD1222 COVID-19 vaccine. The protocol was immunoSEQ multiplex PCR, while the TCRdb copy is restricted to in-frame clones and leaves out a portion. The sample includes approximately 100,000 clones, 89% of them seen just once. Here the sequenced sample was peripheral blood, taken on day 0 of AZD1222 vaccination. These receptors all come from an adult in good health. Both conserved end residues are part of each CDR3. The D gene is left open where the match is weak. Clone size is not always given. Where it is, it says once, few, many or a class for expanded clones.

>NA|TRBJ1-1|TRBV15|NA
CATSRAGTEAFF
TGTGCCACCAGCAGAGCAGGGACAGAAGCTTTCTTT
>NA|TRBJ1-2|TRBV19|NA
CASTLLLGGGYGYTF
TGTGCCAGTACTCTATTGCTAGGCGGCGGCTATGGCTACACCTTC
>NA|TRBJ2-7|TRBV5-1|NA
CASSLSSGGTYEQYF
TGCGCCAGCAGCTTGTCTAGTGGGGGGACCTACGAGCAGTACTTC
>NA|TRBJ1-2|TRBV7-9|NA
CASSVDLGGSDYGYTF
TGTGCCAGCAGCGTAGACTTGGGGGGCTCCGACTATGGCTACACCTTC
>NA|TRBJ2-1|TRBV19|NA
CASSIISGGASEQFF
TGTGCCAGTAGTATAATTAGTGGGGGGGCCTCTGAGCAGTTCTTC
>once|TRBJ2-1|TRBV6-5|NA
CASSPGRGREQFF
TGTGCCAGCAGTCCCGGGCGGGGGCGTGAGCAGTTCTTC
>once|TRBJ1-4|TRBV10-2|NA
CAIRGGASNEKLFF
TGCGCCATCCGCGGGGGCGCGTCGAATGAAAAACTGTTTTTT
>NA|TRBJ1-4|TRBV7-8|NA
CASSLGVKKLFF
TGTGCCAGCAGCTTGGGGGTTAAAAAACTGTTTTTT
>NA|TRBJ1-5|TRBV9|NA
CASSATAAVQPQHF
TGTGCCAGCAGCGCGACAGCGGCCGTGCAGCCCCAGCATTTT
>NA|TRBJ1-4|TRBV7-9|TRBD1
CASSPAAGGGEKLFF
TGTGCCAGCAGCCCGGCTGCAGGGGGAGGCGAAAAACTGTTTTTT
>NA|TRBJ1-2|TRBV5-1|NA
CASSLVLDGNGYTF
TGCGCCAGCAGCTTGGTTCTAGACGGGAATGGCTACACCTTC
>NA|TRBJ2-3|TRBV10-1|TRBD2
CASSESWLAGGRQYF
TGCGCCAGCAGTGAGTCTTGGCTAGCGGGGGGAAGGCAGTATTTT
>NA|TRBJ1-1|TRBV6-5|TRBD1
CASRMGQLNTEAFF
TGTGCCAGCAGAATGGGACAGTTGAACACTGAAGCTTTCTTT
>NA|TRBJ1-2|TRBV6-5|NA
CASRYSGDGYTF
TGTGCCAGCAGATACAGCGGCGATGGCTACACCTTC
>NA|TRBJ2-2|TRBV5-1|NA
CASSSGRGEATGELFF
TGCGCCAGCAGCTCCGGGCGAGGGGAGGCCACCGGGGAGCTGTTTTTT
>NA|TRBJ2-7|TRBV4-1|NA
CASSRIGRGTSYEQYF
TGCGCCAGCAGCCGCATCGGAAGGGGGACCTCCTACGAGCAGTACTTC
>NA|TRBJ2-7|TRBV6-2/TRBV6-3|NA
CASSYGGQASSYEQYF
TGTGCCAGCAGTTACGGGGGGCAGGCCAGCTCCTACGAGCAGTACTTC
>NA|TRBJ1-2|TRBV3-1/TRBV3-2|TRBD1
CASSQEARGNYGYTF
TGTGCCAGCAGCCAAGAAGCCAGGGGGAACTATGGCTACACCTTC
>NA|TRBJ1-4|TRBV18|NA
CASSPQAERANEKLFF
TGTGCCAGCTCACCGCAGGCAGAGAGGGCTAATGAAAAACTGTTTTTT
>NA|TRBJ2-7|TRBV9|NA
CASSGGPDLVYEQYF
TGTGCCAGCAGCGGGGGGCCCGATTTAGTCTACGAGCAGTACTTC
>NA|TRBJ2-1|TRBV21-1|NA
CASSKQRGENEQFF
TGTGCCAGCAGCAAACAAAGGGGGGAAAATGAGCAGTTCTTC
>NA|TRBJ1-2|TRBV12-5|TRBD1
CASGLEGDSGYTF
TGTGCTAGTGGTTTGGAGGGGGACAGCGGCTACACCTTC
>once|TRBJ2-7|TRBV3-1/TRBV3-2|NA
CASSPLAGPLSEQYF
TGTGCCAGCAGCCCCCTGGCGGGGCCCCTTAGCGAGCAGTACTTC
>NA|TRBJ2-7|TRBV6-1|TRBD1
CASSEGTGWYEQYF
TGTGCCAGCAGTGAAGGGACAGGCTGGTACGAGCAGTACTTC
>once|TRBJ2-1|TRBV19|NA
CASSIGGRGNNEQFF
TGTGCCAGTAGTATCGGCGGGCGGGGTAACAATGAGCAGTTCTTC
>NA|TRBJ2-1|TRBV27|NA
CASSFRVGGPGNEQFF
TGTGCCAGCAGTTTTCGAGTGGGGGGGCCGGGAAATGAGCAGTTCTTC
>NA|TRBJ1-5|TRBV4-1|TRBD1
CASSQGTGSYSNQPQHF
TGCGCCAGCAGCCAAGGGACAGGGAGCTATAGCAATCAGCCCCAGCATTTT
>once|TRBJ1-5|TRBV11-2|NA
CASSLVSGNQPQHF
TGTGCCAGCAGCTTAGTGTCAGGGAACCAGCCCCAGCATTTT
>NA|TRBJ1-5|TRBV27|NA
CASSSPLSNQPQHF
TGTGCCAGCAGTTCACCTTTGAGCAATCAGCCCCAGCATTTT
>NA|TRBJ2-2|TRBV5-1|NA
CASRTGRQDTGELFF
TGCGCCAGCAGGACAGGGAGGCAGGACACCGGGGAGCTGTTTTTT
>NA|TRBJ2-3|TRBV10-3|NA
CAISEGTPAGTDTQYF
TGTGCCATCAGTGAGGGGACCCCAGCGGGCACAGATACGCAGTATTTT
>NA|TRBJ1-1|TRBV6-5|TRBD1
CASRDRGTGTEAFF
TGTGCCAGCAGGGACAGGGGAACTGGCACTGAAGCTTTCTTT
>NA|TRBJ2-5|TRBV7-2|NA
CASSTDASAETQYF
TGTGCCAGCAGCACGGACGCCTCCGCAGAGACCCAGTACTTC
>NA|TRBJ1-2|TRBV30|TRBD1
CAWSSFLTGQYGYTF
TGTGCCTGGAGTTCCTTTCTGACAGGGCAATATGGCTACACCTTC
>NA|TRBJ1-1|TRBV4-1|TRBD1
CASSQGGQPNTEAFF
TGCGCCAGCAGCCAAGGGGGACAGCCGAACACTGAAGCTTTCTTT
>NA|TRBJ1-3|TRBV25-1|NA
CASASGNTIYF
TGTGCCAGCGCGAGTGGAAACACCATATATTTT
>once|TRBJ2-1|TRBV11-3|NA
CASSSNLVGGLNEQFF
TGTGCCAGCAGCTCCAACCTAGTGGGGGGGCTCAATGAGCAGTTCTTC
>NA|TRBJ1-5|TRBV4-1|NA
CASSQDTNQPQHF
TGCGCCAGCAGCCAAGACACTAATCAGCCCCAGCATTTT
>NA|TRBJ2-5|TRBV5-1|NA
CASSPGGETETQYF
TGCGCCAGCAGCCCTGGTGGAGAAACGGAGACCCAGTACTTC
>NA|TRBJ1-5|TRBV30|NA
CAWSVRYSNQPQHF
TGTGCCTGGAGTGTTAGATATAGCAATCAGCCCCAGCATTTT
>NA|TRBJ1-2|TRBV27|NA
CASSLSRRGGQGYTF
TGTGCCAGCAGTTTATCCCGTCGGGGGGGCCAGGGCTACACCTTC
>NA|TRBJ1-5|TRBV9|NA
CASGHSNQPQHF
TGTGCTTCCGGCCATAGCAATCAGCCCCAGCATTTT
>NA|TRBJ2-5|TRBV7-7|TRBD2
CASSETGTSGGETQYF
TGTGCTAGCAGCGAAACCGGGACTAGCGGGGGAGAGACCCAGTACTTC
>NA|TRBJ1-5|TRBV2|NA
CASSETGFGGNNQPQHF
TGTGCCAGCAGTGAAACGGGTTTTGGAGGGAACAATCAGCCCCAGCATTTT
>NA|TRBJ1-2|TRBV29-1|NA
CSVDPREYGYTF
TGCAGCGTTGACCCCCGGGAGTATGGCTACACCTTC
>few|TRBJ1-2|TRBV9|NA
CASSTPSGYTF
TGTGCCAGCAGCACTCCTTCTGGCTACACCTTC
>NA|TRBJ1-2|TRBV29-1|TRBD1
CSVEGQGHGYTF
TGCAGCGTTGAAGGACAGGGACATGGCTACACCTTC
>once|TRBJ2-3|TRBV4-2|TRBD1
CASSQDGTGEPDTQYF
TGTGCCAGCAGCCAAGACGGGACAGGGGAGCCAGATACGCAGTATTTT
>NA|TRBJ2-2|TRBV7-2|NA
CASSLQENTGELFF
TGTGCCAGCAGCCTCCAGGAGAACACCGGGGAGCTGTTTTTT
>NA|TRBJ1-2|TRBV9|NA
CASSVAGNNYGYTF
TGTGCCAGCAGCGTAGCTGGGAATAACTATGGCTACACCTTC
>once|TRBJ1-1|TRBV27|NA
CASSSDWSAEAFF
TGTGCCAGCAGTTCGGATTGGTCTGCTGAAGCTTTCTTT
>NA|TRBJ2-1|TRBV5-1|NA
CASSLIVGAYSYNEQFF
TGCGCCAGCAGCTTAATAGTGGGGGCATACTCCTACAATGAGCAGTTCTTC
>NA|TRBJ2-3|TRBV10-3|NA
CAISERQASTDTQYF
TGTGCCATCAGTGAGAGACAGGCTAGCACAGATACGCAGTATTTT
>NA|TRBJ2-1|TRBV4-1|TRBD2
CASSQSGGVSSYNEQFF
TGCGCCAGCAGCCAATCTGGGGGGGTGAGCTCCTACAATGAGCAGTTCTTC